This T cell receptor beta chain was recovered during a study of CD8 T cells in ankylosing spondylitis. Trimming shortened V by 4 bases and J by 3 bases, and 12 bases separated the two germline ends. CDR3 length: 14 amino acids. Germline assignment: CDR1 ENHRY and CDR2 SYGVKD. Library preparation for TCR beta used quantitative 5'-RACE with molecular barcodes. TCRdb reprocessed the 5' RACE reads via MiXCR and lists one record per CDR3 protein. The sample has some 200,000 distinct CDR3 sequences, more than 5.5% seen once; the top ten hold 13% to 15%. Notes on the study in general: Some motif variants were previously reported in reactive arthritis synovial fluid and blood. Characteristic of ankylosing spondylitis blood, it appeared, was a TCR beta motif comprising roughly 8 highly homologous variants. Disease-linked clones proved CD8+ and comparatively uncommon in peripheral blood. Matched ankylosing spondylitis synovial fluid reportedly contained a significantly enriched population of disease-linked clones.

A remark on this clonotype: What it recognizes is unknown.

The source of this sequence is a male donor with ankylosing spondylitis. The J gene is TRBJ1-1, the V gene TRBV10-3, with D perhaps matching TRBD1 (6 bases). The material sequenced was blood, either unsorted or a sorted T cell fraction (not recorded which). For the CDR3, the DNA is TGTGCCATCAGTGGGTCGGGGGCGGACACTGAAGCTTTCTTT. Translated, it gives CAISGSGADTEAFF.